This T cell receptor (beta chain) was sequenced in a study of cytomegalovirus exposure and HLA in healthy donors. Study observations and caveats: TCR beta V- and J-gene trimming was later associated with a missense DCLRE1C variant. When a later analysis was performed, an Asian-associated ancestry cluster reportedly had fewer N-insertions than the roughly 700-donor mean. In vitro checks showed that a few CMV-associated chains really do target CMV antigens.

On this clone: As yet, its antigen is unknown.

13 Jbeta primers and 60 Vbeta primers were used for the PCR. Assay used: immunoSEQ multiplex PCR; TCRdb lists only in-frame clones, some missing. This sample yields 190,000 or so clones, of which 80% are seen a single time; 0.6% to 0.7% belongs to the top ten. This CDR3 has 18 amino acids. Trimming pared 2 bases from V and 2 bases from J, leaving 16 bases between. Germline V gene lookup returns CDR1 SEHNR and CDR2 FQNEAQ (reference sequence). The clonotype originates from a boy younger than 18 in good health and CMV-seronegative. V usage is TRBV7-9 and J usage is TRBJ2-6; D unclear. Material: PBMCs. The CDR3 reads CASSLSPAVVPGANVLTF. In DNA, the CDR3 is TGTGCCAGCAGCTTAAGCCCCGCCGTCGTCCCTGGGGCCAACGTCCTGACTTTC.